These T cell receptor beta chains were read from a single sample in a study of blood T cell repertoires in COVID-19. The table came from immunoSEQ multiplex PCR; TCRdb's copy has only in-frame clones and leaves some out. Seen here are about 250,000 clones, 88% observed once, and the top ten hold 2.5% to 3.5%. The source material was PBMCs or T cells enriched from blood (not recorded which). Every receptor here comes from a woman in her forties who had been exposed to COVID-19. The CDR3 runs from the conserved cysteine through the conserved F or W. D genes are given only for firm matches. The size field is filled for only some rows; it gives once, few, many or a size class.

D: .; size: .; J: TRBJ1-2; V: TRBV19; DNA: TGTGCCAGTAGTATAGTTTCGCGGATAAAATATGGCTACACCTTC; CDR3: CASSIVSRIKYGYTF
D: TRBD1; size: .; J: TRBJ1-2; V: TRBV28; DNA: TGTGCCAGCAGGCGGGACAGGGGGCGTACCCTTAATGGCTACACCTTC; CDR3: CASRRDRGRTLNGYTF
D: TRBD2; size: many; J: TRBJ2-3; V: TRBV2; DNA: TGTGCCAGCACGGGGACTAGCGGGAGAGTGGGAGATACGCAGTATTTT; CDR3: CASTGTSGRVGDTQYF
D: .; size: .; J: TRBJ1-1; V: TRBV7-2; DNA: TGTGCCAGCAGCTTAGTAGGTAGCCCTGAAGCTTTCTTT; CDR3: CASSLVGSPEAFF
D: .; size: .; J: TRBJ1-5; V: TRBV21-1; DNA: TGTGCCAGCAGTTTTAGCAGACGCAATCAGCCCCAGCATTTT; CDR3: CASSFSRRNQPQHF
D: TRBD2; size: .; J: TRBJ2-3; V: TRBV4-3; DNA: TGCGCCAGCAGCCGCGAGATAGCGGGAGGGCCCGGCACAGATACGCAGTATTTT; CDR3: CASSREIAGGPGTDTQYF
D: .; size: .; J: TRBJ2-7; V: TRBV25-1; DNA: TGTGCCAGCAGTGAATTGGGGGGGCCGCGCTCCTACGAGCAGTACTTC; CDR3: CASSELGGPRSYEQYF
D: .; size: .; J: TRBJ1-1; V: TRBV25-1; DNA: TGTGCCAGCAGTGATAGGTTGTCAGGGGAAGAGAACACTGAAGCTTTCTTT; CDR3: CASSDRLSGEENTEAFF
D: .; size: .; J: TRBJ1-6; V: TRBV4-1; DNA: TGCGCCAGCAGCCAAGATCTAGGCCCAAATGGGCCCCTCCACTTT; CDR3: CASSQDLGPNGPLHF
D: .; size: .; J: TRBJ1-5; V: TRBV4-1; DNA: TGCGCCAGCAGTTGGACAGAGTATAGCAATCAGCCCCAGCATTTT; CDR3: CASSWTEYSNQPQHF
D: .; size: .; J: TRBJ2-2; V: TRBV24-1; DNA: TGTGCCACCAGCATCGGTGGGGGGGGCGAGGCGGTGTTTTTT; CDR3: CATSIGGGGEAVFF
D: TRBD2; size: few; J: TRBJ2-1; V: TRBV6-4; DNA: TGTGCCAGCAGTGAAGGGTCTAGCGGGGGAGTCGATGAGCAGTTCTTC; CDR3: CASSEGSSGGVDEQFF